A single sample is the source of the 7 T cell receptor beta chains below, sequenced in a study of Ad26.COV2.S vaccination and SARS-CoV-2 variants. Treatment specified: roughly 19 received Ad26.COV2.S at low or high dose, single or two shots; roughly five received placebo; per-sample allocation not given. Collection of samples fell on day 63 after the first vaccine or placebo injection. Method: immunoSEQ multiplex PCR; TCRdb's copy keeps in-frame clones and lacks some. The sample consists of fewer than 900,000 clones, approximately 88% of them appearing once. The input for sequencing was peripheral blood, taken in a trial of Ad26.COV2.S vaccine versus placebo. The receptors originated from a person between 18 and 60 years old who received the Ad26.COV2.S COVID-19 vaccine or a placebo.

The CDR3 loop is CASSYLIAGAYNEQFF. CDR3 nucleotides: TGTGCCAGCAGTTACCTCATAGCGGGGGCCTACAATGAGCAGTTCTTC. This chain links TRBV6-2 or TRBV6-3 with TRBJ2-1, with 9 positions matching TRBD2. This CDR3 has 16 residues. Trimming removed 2 bases from V and 2 bases from J; junction bases left unmatched: 4. The germline gives CDR1 MNHEY, CDR2 SVGEGT.

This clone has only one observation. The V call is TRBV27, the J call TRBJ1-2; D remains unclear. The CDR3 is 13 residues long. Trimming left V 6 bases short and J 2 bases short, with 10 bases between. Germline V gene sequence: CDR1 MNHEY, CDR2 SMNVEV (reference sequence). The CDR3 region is CASRPDGNYGYTF. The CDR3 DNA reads TGTGCCAGCAGACCGGACGGGAACTATGGCTACACCTTC.

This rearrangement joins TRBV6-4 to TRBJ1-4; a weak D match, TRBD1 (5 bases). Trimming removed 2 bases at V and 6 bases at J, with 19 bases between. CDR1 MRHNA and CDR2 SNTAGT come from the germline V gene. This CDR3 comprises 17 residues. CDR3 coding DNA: TGTGCCAGCAGTGACCGACAGCGGAGGGTGGTCGATGAAAAACTGTTTTTT. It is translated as CASSDRQRRVVDEKLFF.

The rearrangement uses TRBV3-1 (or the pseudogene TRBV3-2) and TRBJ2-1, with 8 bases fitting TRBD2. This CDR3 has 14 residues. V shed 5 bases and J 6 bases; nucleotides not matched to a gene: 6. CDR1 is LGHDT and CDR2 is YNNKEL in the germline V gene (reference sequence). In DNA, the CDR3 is TGTGCCAGCAGCGAAGCGGGAGCTGGCAATGAGCAGTTCTTC. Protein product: CASSEAGAGNEQFF.

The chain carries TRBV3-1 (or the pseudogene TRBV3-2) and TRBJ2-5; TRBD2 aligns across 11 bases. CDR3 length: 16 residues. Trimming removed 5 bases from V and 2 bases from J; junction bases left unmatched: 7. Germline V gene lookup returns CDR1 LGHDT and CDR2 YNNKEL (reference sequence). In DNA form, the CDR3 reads TGTGCCAGCAGCGCCAGACTAGCGGGGTTACAAGAGACCCAGTACTTC. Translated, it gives CASSARLAGLQETQYF.

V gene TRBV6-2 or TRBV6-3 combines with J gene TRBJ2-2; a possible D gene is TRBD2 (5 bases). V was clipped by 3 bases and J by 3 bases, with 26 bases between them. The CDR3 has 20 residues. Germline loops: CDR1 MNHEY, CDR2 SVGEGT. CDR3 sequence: CASSYQATVQRRRYTGELFF. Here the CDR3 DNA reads TGTGCCAGCAGTTATCAGGCAACGGTCCAGCGGCGAAGGTACACCGGGGAGCTGTTTTTT.

The CDR3 sequence is CASSPGTGDGNTIYF. DNA of the CDR3: TGTGCCAGCAGCCCAGGGACAGGGGATGGAAACACCATATATTTT. The chain combines TRBV5-5 with TRBJ1-3; 10 bases match TRBD1. The germline CDR1 and CDR2 sequences are SGHKS and YYEKEE (reference sequence). The ends lost 4 bases at V and 3 bases at J; junction bases unmatched: 4. This CDR3 spans 15 amino acids.